This T cell receptor beta chain was recorded in a study of T-cell reconstitution after alpha-beta-depleted transplantation in children. Notes on the study in general: Several hundred graft clones that had expanded were reportedly the source of alpha-beta T cells about two months after transplant. The authors attributed T-cell counts and diversity one year after transplant mostly to newly produced T cells.

V lost 4 bases and J 2 bases, leaving 16 bases between the germline ends. The length of the CDR3 is 16 residues. Germline CDR1 is ENHRY and CDR2 is SYGVKD. This clonotype occurred many times. Its antigen is unidentified. As it was prepared, the TCRbeta library received unique molecular identifiers. TCRdb redid the calling of the PCR reads with MiXCR, one entry per CDR3 protein. The table includes roughly 180,000 distinct CDR3 sequences, 11% detected once. This clonotype was sampled from a boy aged 2 to 10 with acute myeloid leukemia, due to receive a stem cell transplant. This chain connects TRBV10-3 to TRBJ2-3; D tentatively reads TRBD1 or TRBD2 (5 bases each). Sequencing used PBMCs, obtained before TCRalphabeta/CD19-depleted stem cell transplant. The CDR3 loop is CAISGGTDWATDTQYF. The CDR3 bases are TGTGCCATCAGTGGGGGGACGGATTGGGCCACAGATACGCAGTATTTT.